Shown below are 13 T cell receptor beta chains from a single sample sequenced in a study of blood T cell repertoires in COVID-19. Some clones are missing from TCRdb's copy, which holds only in-frame ones; the method was immunoSEQ multiplex PCR. Counted here are 120,000 to 150,000 clones, 85% to 90% occurring once; the ten biggest clones make up about 8%. The sequencing input was peripheral blood. The receptors shown here come from a woman aged 55-69 years with acute or convalescent COVID-19.

This clone was counted a few times. Relative to the germline gene, one junction end is altered; a read error may explain this. V and J are TRBV7-9 and TRBJ2-3; possibly TRBD1 for D (6 bases). The CDR3 extends over 10 amino acids. The germline V gene has CDR1 SEHNR and CDR2 FQNEAQ (reference sequence). CDR3 bases: TGTGCCAGCAGCGGGGGCGGCACAGTATTT. Its protein product is CASSGGGTVF.

This chain joins TRBV19 and TRBJ2-3, with 7 positions matching TRBD1. This CDR3 has 18 amino acids. The V and J ends lost 6 bases and 0 bases, in that order; junction bases with no gene match: 15. Germline V CDR1 and CDR2: LNHDA, SQIVND (reference sequence). This CDR3 is CASRRQAGGFSSTDTQYF. The DNA of the CDR3 is TGTGCCAGTAGGCGCCAGGCAGGGGGTTTTTCTAGCACAGATACGCAGTATTTT.

This clone was seen more than once but under ten times. The chain joins TRBV7-2 to TRBJ2-7; no reliable D call. Germline CDR1 reads SGHTA; CDR2 reads FQGNSA. V dropped 1 base and J dropped 0 bases, with 10 bases sitting between them. This CDR3 spans 15 amino acids. CDR3 coding DNA: TGTGCCAGCAGCTTAGGGCCTAGTTCCTCCTACGAGCAGTACTTC. It translates to CASSLGPSSSYEQYF.

The genes are TRBV4-1 and TRBJ1-5; 8 bases match TRBD1. Germline CDR1 MGHRA, CDR2 YSYEKL. The CDR3 spans 17 residues. V was clipped by 2 bases and J by 2 bases; unmatched bases: 8. CDR3 sequence: CASSQITGGRGNQPQHF. In nucleotides, the CDR3 is TGCGCCAGCAGCCAAATAACAGGGGGTCGGGGCAATCAGCCCCAGCATTTT.

This sequence joins TRBV6-6 and TRBJ2-5, with 13 bases matching TRBD2. After removal of 6 bases from V and 5 bases from J, the junction contained 6 bases not matched to a gene. Per the germline V gene, CDR1 is MNHNY and CDR2 is SVGAGI (reference sequence). There are 15 residues in the CDR3. The CDR3 nucleotides are TGTGCCAGCAGACAACTAGCGGGGGGGCGGGAGACCCAGTACTTC. Protein sequence: CASRQLAGGRETQYF.

The chain combines TRBV6-2 or TRBV6-3 with TRBJ2-1; TRBD2 aligns across 11 bases. Germline CDR1 and CDR2: MNHEY and SVGEGT. This CDR3 has 16 amino acids. After removal of 2 bases from V and 7 bases from J, the junction contained 7 bases not matched to a gene. The CDR3 region is CASSYPTSGGLNEQFF. Written as DNA, the CDR3 is TGTGCCAGCAGTTACCCTACTAGCGGGGGTTTGAATGAGCAGTTCTTC.

The chain links TRBV20-1 to TRBJ1-5; D may be TRBD1 (5 bases). The CDR3 is 15 amino acids. Germline V gene sequence: CDR1 DFQATT, CDR2 SNEGSKA (reference sequence). Trimming took off 3 bases at V and 0 bases at J, with 12 bases between the two ends. This CDR3 reads CSASRQIHSNQPQHF. The DNA for the CDR3 is TGCAGTGCTAGTAGACAGATCCATAGCAATCAGCCCCAGCATTTT.

The chain couples TRBV30 to TRBJ2-5; 7 bases are a match to TRBD1. Losses at the gene ends were 2 bases for V and 5 bases for J; bases not matched to a gene: 8. CDR1 and CDR2 from the germline V gene are GTSNPN and SVGIG (reference sequence). CDR3 size: 14 residues. The CDR3 DNA follows: TGTGCCTGGAGTTGGAAAGGGGGCGTTGAGACCCAGTACTTC. It is translated as CAWSWKGGVETQYF.

The chain is built from TRBV7-9 and TRBJ2-1, with 13 positions matching TRBD2. This CDR3 has 14 residues. J was trimmed by 9 bases and V by 6 bases; bases with no gene match: 5. Per germline, CDR1 SEHNR and CDR2 FQNEAQ (reference sequence). The CDR3 here is CASSTSGGATEQFF. The DNA for the CDR3 is TGTGCCAGCAGTACTAGCGGGGGGGCCACTGAGCAGTTCTTC.

This clone was counted once. The chain joins TRBV12-5 to TRBJ1-4; D unresolved. The CDR3 sequence is 14 residues long. Germline V gene sequence: CDR1 LGHNT, CDR2 FRNRAP. The V gene lost 1 base and the J gene lost 5 bases, with 8 bases spanning the gap. CDR3 coding DNA: TGTGCTAGTGGTTTGGGGCGGGAGAATGAAAAACTGTTTTTT. The encoded protein is CASGLGRENEKLFF.

This clone was picked up many times. The CDR3 loop reads CASRTNRANQRTEAFF. The CDR3 coding sequence is TGTGCCAGCAGGACTAACCGGGCCAACCAGCGGACTGAAGCTTTCTTT. The chain carries TRBV6-6 and TRBJ1-1; no definite D call. V lost 6 bases, J lost 5 bases, and 22 bases lay in between. In germline, CDR1 is MNHNY, CDR2 SVGAGI (reference sequence). The CDR3 is 16 residues long.

The rearrangement uses TRBV12-3 or TRBV12-4 and TRBJ1-2; D remains unclear. Trimming left V 4 bases short and J 8 bases short, with 11 bases between. The CDR3 extends over 12 amino acids. The CDR3 bases are TGTGCCAGCAGTTCTAGACCCTCGGGCTACACCTTC. Its protein is CASSSRPSGYTF.

V is TRBV19 and J is TRBJ2-1; no clear D gene. The ends were cut back, 1 base at V and 5 bases at J, with 12 bases in the middle. Germline V CDR1 and CDR2: LNHDA, SQIVND (reference sequence). CDR3 size: 15 residues. The CDR3 loop reads CASSIGYLENNEQFF. The CDR3 coding sequence is TGTGCCAGTAGTATAGGATACTTAGAAAACAATGAGCAGTTCTTC.